The 11 T cell receptor beta chains below come from one sample, sequenced in a study of T cells in Graves' hyperthyroidism and ophthalmopathy. Amplification of TCR beta CDR3 regions was performed using RNA transcripts as template. The TCR CDR3 first-round RT-PCR relied on the HTBI primer set. Via MiXCR, TCRdb re-called the multiplex PCR reads, giving one row per CDR3 protein. The sample contains fewer than 550,000 distinct CDR3 sequences, 15% to 19% of which appear only once. What was sequenced was blood. The receptors were sampled from a young woman with Graves' hyperthyroidism.

Ten or more counts support this clonotype. The DNA of the CDR3 is TGTGCCACCAGTGATTTGGGACACTATGGCTACACCTTC. It translates to CATSDLGHYGYTF. This chain joins TRBV24-1 and TRBJ1-2; no reliable D call. The V end was cut by 0 bases, the J end by 3 bases, with 4 bases between. The CDR3 has 13 residues. The V gene's germline CDR1 is KGHDR and CDR2 SFDVKD.

This clonotype has ten or more counts. The chain links TRBV5-1 to TRBJ2-3, with a weak D call TRBD1 (6 bases). CDR1 and CDR2 from the germline V gene are SGHRS and YFSETQ. The CDR3 has 16 amino acids. The germline V and J ends were trimmed by 0 bases and 4 bases, with 15 bases remaining between them. The DNA for the CDR3 is TGCGCCAGCAGCTTGGAGTCTGGGGGCGGCCCAGATACGCAGTATTTT. As protein: CASSLESGGGPDTQYF.

This clonotype was detected many times. The chain links TRBV27 to TRBJ1-2, with 10 nucleotides matching TRBD1. This CDR3 contains 14 residues. Germline loops: CDR1 MNHEY, CDR2 SMNVEV (reference sequence). The V segment lost 3 bases and the J segment 4 bases; nucleotides outside the gene matches: 2. CDR3 sequence: CASSLTGGLYGYTF. DNA for the CDR3: TGTGCCAGCAGTTTGACAGGGGGCCTCTATGGCTACACCTTC.

This clonotype was detected many times. The chain recombines TRBV6-1 with TRBJ2-1, with 7 bases aligning to TRBD1. The CDR3 sequence is 16 residues long. CDR1 and CDR2 from the germline V gene are MNHNS and SASEGT. The V and J ends lost 5 bases and 3 bases, in that order; junction bases with no gene match: 10. The CDR3 here is CASSSPETGNYNEQFF. In DNA form, the CDR3 reads TGTGCCAGCAGTTCCCCGGAGACAGGGAACTACAATGAGCAGTTCTTC.

The V call is TRBV19, the J call TRBJ2-7; 7 bases line up with TRBD1. Germline assignment: CDR1 LNHDA and CDR2 SQIVND (reference sequence). This CDR3 has 14 amino acids. V shed 6 bases, J shed 1 base, and the junction held 6 bases outside the gene matches. The CDR3 DNA reads as TGTGCCAGTAGGGTGACAGGGTCTTCCTACGAGCAGTACTTC. Translating gives CASRVTGSSYEQYF.

This clonotype was recorded at least ten times. The gene calls are TRBV27 and TRBJ2-7, with TRBD2 matching over 7 bases. CDR1 and CDR2 from the germline V gene are MNHEY and SMNVEV (reference sequence). Germline trimming cut 5 bases from V and 3 bases from J; bases unmatched to any gene: 10. CDR3 length: 15 residues. The CDR3 region is CASSPRGLAVYEQYF. Here the CDR3 DNA reads TGTGCCAGCAGTCCTAGGGGCCTAGCGGTCTACGAGCAGTACTTC.

This clonotype was observed at least ten times. V and J are TRBV7-3 and TRBJ2-6; 9 positions match TRBD2. The CDR3 consists of 15 residues. V lost 5 bases and J lost 2; bases outside the gene matches: 1. The germline V gene encodes CDR1 SGHTA and CDR2 FQGTGA. CDR3 in amino acids: CASSRTSAGANVLTF. The DNA for the CDR3 is TGTGCCAGCAGCCGGACTAGCGCTGGGGCCAACGTCCTGACTTTC.

The V and J genes are TRBV12-5 and TRBJ2-5; D unresolved. Trimming shortened V by 0 bases and J by 5 bases, and 7 bases separated the two germline ends. The CDR3 is made up of 13 amino acids. CDR1 LGHNT and CDR2 FRNRAP come from the germline V gene. CDR3 amino acids: CASGLVGRETQYF. CDR3 nucleotide sequence: TGTGCTAGTGGTTTGGTTGGACGGGAGACCCAGTACTTC.

This clonotype was picked up many times. The chain is built from TRBV2 and TRBJ1-1; D not resolved. Germline V gene lookup returns CDR1 SNHLY and CDR2 FYNNEI. Trimming pared 4 bases from V and 4 bases from J, leaving 16 bases between. The CDR3 totals 15 residues. The CDR3 here is CASSGRGTSSTEAFF. In DNA form, the CDR3 reads TGTGCCAGCAGTGGTCGTGGCACCAGCTCCACTGAAGCTTTCTTT.

To note about this clonotype: Given a much more abundant clone one base away, this may be a read error. V usage is TRBV20-1 and J usage is TRBJ2-7; D might be TRBD1 (5 bases). Looked up from germline, CDR1 is DFQATT and CDR2 is SNEGSKA (reference sequence). Trimming left V 3 bases short and J 0 bases short, with 6 bases between. There are 12 residues in the CDR3. CDR3 nucleotide sequence: TGCAGTGCTAGGGACAACTCCTACGAGCAGTACTTC. Translated, it gives CSARDNSYEQYF.

A remark on this clonotype: This may stem from a read error, because a much larger clone lies one nucleotide away. J is TRBJ2-3 and V is TRBV5-1; D possibly matches TRBD1 or TRBD2 (5 bases each). The germline V gene has CDR1 SGHRS and CDR2 YFSETQ. The length of the CDR3 is 15 residues. The CDR3 DNA follows: TGTGCCAGCAGCGTAGCACCAGGGAGCGCAGGTACGCAGTATTTT. This gives the protein CASSVAPGSAGTQYF.